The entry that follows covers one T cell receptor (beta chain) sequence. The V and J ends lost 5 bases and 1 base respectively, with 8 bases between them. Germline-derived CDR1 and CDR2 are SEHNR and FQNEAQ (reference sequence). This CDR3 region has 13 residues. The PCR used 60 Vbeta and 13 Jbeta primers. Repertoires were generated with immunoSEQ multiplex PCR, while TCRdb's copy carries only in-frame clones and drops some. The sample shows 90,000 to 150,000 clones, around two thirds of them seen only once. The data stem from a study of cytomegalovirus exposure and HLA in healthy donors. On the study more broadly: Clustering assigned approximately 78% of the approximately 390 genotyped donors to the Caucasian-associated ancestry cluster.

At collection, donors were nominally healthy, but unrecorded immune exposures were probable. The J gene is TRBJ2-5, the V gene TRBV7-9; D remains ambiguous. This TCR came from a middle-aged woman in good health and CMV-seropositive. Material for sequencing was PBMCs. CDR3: CASSPQVQETQYF. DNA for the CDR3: TGTGCCAGCAGCCCTCAGGTCCAAGAGACCCAGTACTTC.